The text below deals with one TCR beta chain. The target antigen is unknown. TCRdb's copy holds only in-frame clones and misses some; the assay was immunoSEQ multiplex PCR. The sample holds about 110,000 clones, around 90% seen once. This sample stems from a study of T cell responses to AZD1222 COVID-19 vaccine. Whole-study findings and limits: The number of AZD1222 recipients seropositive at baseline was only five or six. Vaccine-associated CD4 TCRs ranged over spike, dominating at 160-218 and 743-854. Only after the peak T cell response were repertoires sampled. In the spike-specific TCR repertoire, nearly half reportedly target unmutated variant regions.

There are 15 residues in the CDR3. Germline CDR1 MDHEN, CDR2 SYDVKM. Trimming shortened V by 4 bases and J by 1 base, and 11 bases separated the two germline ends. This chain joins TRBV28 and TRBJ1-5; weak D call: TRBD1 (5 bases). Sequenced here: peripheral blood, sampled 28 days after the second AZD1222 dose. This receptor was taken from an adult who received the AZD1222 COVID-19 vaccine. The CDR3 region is CASSWEGRSNQPQHF. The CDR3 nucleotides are TGTGCCAGCAGTTGGGAGGGACGAAGCAATCAGCCCCAGCATTTT.